This T cell receptor beta chain was documented in a study of T cell changes during pregnancy in multiple sclerosis. The germline V and J ends were trimmed by 2 bases and 0 bases, with 12 bases remaining between them. The CDR3 covers 15 residues. From germline, CDR1 is SGHRS and CDR2 YFSETQ. Libraries were prepared by immunoSEQ multiplex PCR; TCRdb keeps only in-frame clonotypes and omits some of them. This table holds 85,000 to 100,000 clones, over 80% found once. This specimen consisted of peripheral blood, obtained in the first trimester of pregnancy. V gene TRBV5-1 combines with J gene TRBJ2-7; D might be TRBD2 (6 bases). This TCR was recovered from a female donor with multiple sclerosis, enrolled in a pregnancy study. The CDR3 region has the DNA TGCGCCAGCAGCTTTCAGCGGGCCAGCTCCTACGAGCAGTACTTC. Residues: CASSFQRASSYEQYF.